The 8 T cell receptor beta chains reported below all come from one sample, sequenced in a study of shared clonotypes between healthy human individuals. Profiled with immunoSEQ multiplex PCR; TCRdb holds only in-frame clones, not every one. The table includes around 500,000 clones, 78% detected once. Sequences were obtained from PBMCs. These receptors were taken from a woman between 35 and 50 years old in good health. Some clones in this sample may be carry-over from other donors' samples.

CDR3 protein: CASRPRGGANEKLFF. DNA for the CDR3: TGTGCCAGCAGGCCCCGGGGAGGAGCTAATGAAAAACTGTTTTTT. The rearrangement joins TRBV6-5 to TRBJ1-4; D gene uncertain. From germline, CDR1 is MNHEY and CDR2 SVGAGI. This CDR3 region has 15 residues. The V end lost 6 bases, the J end lost 3 bases, and 14 bases lay between the germline ends.

This chain uses TRBV7-9 with TRBJ2-5; the D gene is possibly TRBD2 (6 bases). Germline CDR1 is SEHNR and CDR2 is FQNEAQ (reference sequence). Trimming pared 4 bases from V and 4 bases from J, leaving 13 bases between. The CDR3 runs to 14 residues. The CDR3 here is CASSSLGGGETQYF. The CDR3 nucleotides are TGTGCCAGCAGCTCTTTGGGGGGAGGAGAGACCCAGTACTTC.

This chain uses TRBV29-1 with TRBJ2-5, with TRBD2 matching over 12 bases. The J call is in doubt because the DNA end fits TRBJ2-7 better. Germline V lookup: CDR1 SQVTM, CDR2 ANQGSEA. CDR3 size: 15 residues. The CDR3 DNA sequence: TGCAGCGTGGAGGGTCTAGCGGGAGGGCCCAACGAGCAGTACTTC. Protein: CSVEGLAGGPNEQYF.

The V and J genes are TRBV7-9 and TRBJ2-3; D possibly corresponds to TRBD1 (5 bases). Germline values: CDR1 SEHNR, CDR2 FQNEAQ (reference sequence). CDR3 length equals 14 residues. The germline V and J ends were trimmed by 0 bases and 6 bases, with 10 bases remaining between them. The CDR3 sequence is CASSLAGLGDTQYF. As DNA, the CDR3 is TGTGCCAGCAGCTTAGCGGGGCTGGGGGATACGCAGTATTTT.

The rearrangement joins TRBV14 to TRBJ2-1, with TRBD2 identical over 13 bases. Germline loops: CDR1 SGHDN, CDR2 FVKESK. The CDR3 is 14 amino acids. The V gene end was trimmed by 4 bases and the J gene end by 11 bases; junction bases not matched to a gene: 5. CDR3 in amino acids: CASSLSGLAGKQFF. As DNA, the CDR3 is TGTGCCAGCAGCCTATCGGGACTAGCGGGAAAGCAGTTCTTC. Variable domain in full (rest from reference TRBV14 and TRBJ2-1): EAGVTQFPSHSVIEKGQTVTLRCDPISGHDNLYWYRRVMGKEIKFLLHFVKESKQDESGMPNNRFLAERTGGTYSTLKVQPAELEDSGVYFCASSLSGLAGKQFFGPGTRLTVL.

This chain uses TRBV5-4 with TRBJ2-7, with 8 bases fitting TRBD1. CDR3 length equals 16 residues. Germline loops: CDR1 SGHNT, CDR2 YYREEE (reference sequence). V lost 0 bases to trimming and J lost 3 bases; unmatched junction nucleotides: 8. CDR3 coding DNA: TGTGCCAGCAGCTTGGGGGGAGGACAGGGAGGCTACGAGCAGTACTTC. This translates into CASSLGGGQGGYEQYF.

About this clone itself: This specimen includes other DNA sequences encoding the same CDR3. This sequence joins TRBV19 and TRBJ2-1, with TRBD2 matching over 13 bases. Losses at the gene ends were 5 bases for V and 4 bases for J; bases not matched to a gene: 2. This CDR3 has 15 amino acids. Germline V gene sequence: CDR1 LNHDA, CDR2 SQIVND (reference sequence). The CDR3 loop is CASSQGLAGYNEQFF. The CDR3 nucleotides read TGTGCCAGTAGTCAGGGACTAGCGGGATACAATGAGCAGTTCTTC. The full variable domain, with the rest looked up from reference TRBV19 and TRBJ2-1, is DGGITQSPKYLFRKEGQNVTLSCEQNLNHDAMYWYRQDPGQGLRLIYYSQIVNDFQKGDIAEGYSVSREKKESFPLTVTSAQKNPTAFYLCASSQGLAGYNEQFFGPGTRLTVL.

Of note for this clone: This sequence may be a read error, since a much larger clone differs from it by one base. The chain combines TRBV5-1 with TRBJ2-1, with 9 bases matching TRBD1. CDR1 and CDR2 from the germline V gene are SGHRS and YFSETQ. The CDR3 consists of 14 residues. The CDR3 is CASSPGQGYNEQLF. The DNA of the CDR3 is TGCGCCAGCAGCCCGGGACAGGGTTACAATGAGCAGCTCTTC.